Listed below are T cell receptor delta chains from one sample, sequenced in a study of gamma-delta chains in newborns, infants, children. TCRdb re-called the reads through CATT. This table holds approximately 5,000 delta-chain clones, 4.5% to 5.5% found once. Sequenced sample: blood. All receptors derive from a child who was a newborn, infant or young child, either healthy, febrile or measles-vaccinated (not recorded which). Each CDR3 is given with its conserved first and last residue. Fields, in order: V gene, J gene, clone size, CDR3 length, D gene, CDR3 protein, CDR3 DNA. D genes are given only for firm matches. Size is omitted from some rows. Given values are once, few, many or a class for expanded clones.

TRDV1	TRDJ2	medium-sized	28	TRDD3	CALGRRLYTGGSLGDRGLGMSGTAQLFF	TGTGCTCTTGGACGGCGACTTTATACTGGGGGTTCGCTGGGGGACCGCGGATTAGGGATGTCCGGGACAGCACAACTCTTCTTT
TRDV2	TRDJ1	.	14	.	CACDTLLSTDKLIF	TGTGCCTGTGACACACTACTGAGCACCGATAAACTCATCTTC
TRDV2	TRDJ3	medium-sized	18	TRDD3	CACDPTGGSSWDTRQMFF	TGTGCCTGTGACCCGACTGGGGGATCCTCCTGGGACACCCGACAGATGTTTTTC
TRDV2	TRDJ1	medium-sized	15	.	CACDSLLAEVDKLIF	TGTGCCTGTGACTCCCTTCTGGCGGAGGTCGATAAGCTCATCTTT
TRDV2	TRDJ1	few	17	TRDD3	CACDTVGTGGLTDKLIF	TGTGCCTGTGACACCGTGGGCACTGGGGGACTCACCGATAAACTCATCTTT
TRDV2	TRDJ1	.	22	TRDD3	CACDTISYRTGGQKPDTDKLIF	TGTGCCTGTGACACCATATCTTACCGTACTGGGGGACAAAAGCCCGACACGGATAAACTCATCTTT
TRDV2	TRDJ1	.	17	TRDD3	CARDSLGDGGDTDKLIF	TGTGCCCGTGACTCACTGGGGGATGGTGGAGACACCGATAAACTCATATTT
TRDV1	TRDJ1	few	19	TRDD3	CALGELRCLGDTRVDKLIF	TGTGCTCTTGGGGAACTCAGGTGTCTGGGGGATACGCGGGTAGATAAACTCATCTTT
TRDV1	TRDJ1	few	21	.	CALGELSSAFLRGILPDKLIF	TGTGCTCTTGGGGAACTTTCCTCCGCCTTCCTACGGGGGATACTACCCGATAAACTCATCTTT
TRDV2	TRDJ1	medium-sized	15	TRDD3	CACDTLVGDTDKLIF	TGTGCCTGTGACACTTTAGTGGGGGATACCGATAAACTCATCTTT
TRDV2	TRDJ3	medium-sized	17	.	CACDTAGESWDTRQMFF	TGTGCCTGTGACACCGCTGGGGAATCCTGGGACACCCGACAGATGTTTTTC
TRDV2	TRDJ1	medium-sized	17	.	CACDTVLRRSITDKLIF	TGTGCCTGTGACACGGTTCTTCGGAGGAGCATCACCGATAAACTCATCTTT
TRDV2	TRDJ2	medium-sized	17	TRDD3	CACDTVGGGSETAQLFF	TGTGCCTGTGACACCGTGGGTGGGGGATCAGAGACAGCACAACTCTTCTTT
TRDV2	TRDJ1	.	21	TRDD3	CACDSLNGVLGGIRDTDKLIF	TGTGCCTGTGACTCCCTTAACGGCGTCCTAGGGGGGATACGAGACACCGATAAACTCATCTTT
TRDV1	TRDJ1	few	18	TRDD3	CALGLRYWGINYTDKLIF	TGTGCTCTTGGCCTACGGTACTGGGGGATAAATTACACCGATAAACTCATCTTT
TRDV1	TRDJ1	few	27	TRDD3	CALGAPPPPYSFITGGYEVSYTDKLIF	TGTGCTCTTGGGGCCCCCCCACCGCCCTATTCCTTCATTACTGGGGGATACGAGGTGTCGTACACCGATAAACTCATCTTT
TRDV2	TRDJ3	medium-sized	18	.	CACDPADGLSWDTRQMFF	TGTGCCTGTGACCCCGCTGATGGCCTCTCCTGGGACACCCGACAGATGTTTTTC
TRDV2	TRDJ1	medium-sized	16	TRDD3	CACDTVNWGIPQKLIF	TGTGCCTGTGACACCGTAAACTGGGGGATACCTCAGAAACTCATCTTT
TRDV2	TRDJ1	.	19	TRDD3	CACDHIRGDTHPYTDKLIF	TGTGCCTGTGACCATATCCGGGGGGATACCCATCCCTACACCGATAAACTCATCTTT
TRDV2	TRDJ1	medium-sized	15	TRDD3	CACDVLGARGDKLIF	TGTGCCTGTGACGTACTGGGGGCTCGGGGCGATAAACTCATCTTT
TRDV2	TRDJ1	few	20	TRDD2	CACDTHFLRGSGVLTDKLIF	TGTGCCTGTGACACCCACTTCCTACGGGGGTCGGGGGTTCTAACCGATAAACTCATCTTT
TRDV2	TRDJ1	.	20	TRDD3	CACDTVLGDTRDQHTDKPIF	TGTGCCTGTGACACCGTACTGGGGGATACGCGGGACCAGCACACCGATAAACCCATCTTT
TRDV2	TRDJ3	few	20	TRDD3	CACDTVPGDTGSWDTRQMFF	TGTGCCTGTGACACTGTTCCGGGGGATACGGGGTCCTGGGACACCCGACAGATGTTTTTC
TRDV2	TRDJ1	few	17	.	CACDTAHSGGVTDKLIF	TGTGCCTGTGACACCGCTCATTCCGGGGGAGTCACCGATAAACTCATCTTT
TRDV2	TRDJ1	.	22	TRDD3	CACDTYRAPWGILGRGTDKLIF	TGTGCCTGTGACACCTACCGGGCTCCTTGGGGGATACTCGGAAGAGGCACCGATAAACTCATCTTT
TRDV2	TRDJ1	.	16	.	CACDTAFAMYTDKLIF	TGTGCCTGTGACACCGCCTTTGCGATGTACACCGATAAACTCATCTTT
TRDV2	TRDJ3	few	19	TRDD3	CACGFVLGDTRWDTRQMFF	TGTGCCTGTGGCTTCGTACTGGGGGATACGCGCTGGGACACCCGACAGATGTTTTTC
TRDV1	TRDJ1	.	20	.	CALGERVFLPSGGPTDKLIF	TGTGCTCTTGGGGAACGGGTCTTCCTACCGTCTGGGGGACCCACCGATAAACTCATCTTT
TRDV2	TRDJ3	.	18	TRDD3	CACGTVGESSWDTRQMFF	TGTGCCTGTGGCACCGTGGGGGAGAGCTCCTGGGACACCCGACAGATGTTTTTC
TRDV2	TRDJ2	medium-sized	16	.	CACDTLGDPLTAQLFF	TGTGCCTGTGACACCTTAGGGGATCCGTTGACAGCACAACTCTTCTTT
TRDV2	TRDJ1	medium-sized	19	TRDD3	CACDTLGPYWGTYTDKLIF	TGTGCCTGTGACACTCTTGGACCCTACTGGGGGACTTACACCGATAAACTCATCTTT
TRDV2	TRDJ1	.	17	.	CACDTVGRVGEAGKLIF	TGTGCCTGTGACACCGTGGGGCGAGTGGGTGAGGCCGGGAAACTCATCTTT
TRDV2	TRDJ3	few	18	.	CACDTAAASSWDTRQMFF	TGTGCCTGCGACACGGCGGCCGCGAGCTCCTGGGACACCCGACAGATGTTTTTC
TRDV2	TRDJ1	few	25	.	CACDGILPSRKGTGFQTQYTDKLIF	TGTGCCTGTGACGGGATCCTTCCCTCCCGTAAGGGAACTGGGTTCCAGACACAGTACACCGATAAACTCATCTTT
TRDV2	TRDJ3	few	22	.	CACDTASHHGWQNSWDTRQMFF	TGTGCCTGTGACACCGCGTCCCACCACGGCTGGCAGAACTCCTGGGACACCCGACAGATGTTTTTC
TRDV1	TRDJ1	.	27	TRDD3	CALGDSTLGFSFLKTGGYVEYTDKLIF	TGTGCTCTTGGGGACTCGACCCTAGGTTTCTCTTTCCTTAAAACTGGGGGATACGTGGAGTACACCGATAAACTCATCTTT
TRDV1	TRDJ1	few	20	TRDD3	CALGPQCPPANWGIHNKLIF	TGTGCTCTTGGGCCGCAATGCCCCCCGGCTAACTGGGGGATACATAATAAACTCATCTTT
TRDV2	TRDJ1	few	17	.	CACDLLGDRGYTDKLIF	TGTGCCTGTGACTTACTGGGAGATAGAGGGTACACCGATAAACTCATCTTT
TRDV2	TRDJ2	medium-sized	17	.	CACDNLLGGRLTAQLFF	TGTGCCTGTGACAACCTTCTTGGGGGTCGTTTGACAGCACAACTCTTCTTT
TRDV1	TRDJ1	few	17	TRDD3	CALGELSLRGYADKLIF	TGTGCTCTTGGGGAACTTTCCCTACGGGGATACGCCGATAAACTCATCTTT
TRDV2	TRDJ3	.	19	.	CACDTVGISATRDTRQMFF	TGTGCCTGTGACACGGTTGGGATTTCGGCTACCCGGGACACCCGACAGATGTTTTTC
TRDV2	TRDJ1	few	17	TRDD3	CACDLLTGGYGTDKLIF	TGTGCCTGTGATCTACTGACTGGGGGATACGGGACCGATAAACTCATCTTT
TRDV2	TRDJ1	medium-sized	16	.	CACDSIGGLNTDKLIF	TGTGCCTGTGACTCGATTGGAGGTTTGAACACCGATAAACTCATCTTT
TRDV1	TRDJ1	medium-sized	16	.	CALGDSWAGATDKLIF	TGTGCTCTTGGGGACTCCTGGGCGGGAGCGACCGATAAACTCATCTTT
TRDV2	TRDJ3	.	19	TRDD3	CACDSTGGPSSWDTRQMFF	TGTGCCTGTGACAGTACTGGGGGACCGAGCTCCTGGGATACCCGACAGATGTTTTTC
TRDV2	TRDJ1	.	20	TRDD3	CACDAVWGIRGLRDTDKLIF	TGTGCCTGTGACGCCGTCTGGGGGATACGCGGCCTTCGAGACACCGATAAACTCATCTTT
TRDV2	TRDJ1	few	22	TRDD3	CACGPVLGDTPVSGGVGDKLIF	TGTGCCTGTGGCCCAGTACTGGGGGATACCCCCGTGTCTGGAGGAGTTGGCGATAAACTCATCTTT
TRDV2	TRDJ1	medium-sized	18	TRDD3	CACDTLGDKPSGTDKLIF	TGTGCCTGTGACACCCTCGGGGATAAACCGTCGGGGACCGATAAACTCATCTTT
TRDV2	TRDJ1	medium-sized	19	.	CACDGLPTPRNWATDKLIF	TGTGCCTGTGACGGCCTTCCCACCCCCCGCAACTGGGCCACCGATAAACTCATCTTT
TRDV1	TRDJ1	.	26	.	CALGGRPSYRLTLPWGTRGPTDKLIF	TGTGCTCTTGGGGGGCGGCCTTCCTACCGGCTAACGCTTCCCTGGGGGACCCGGGGGCCCACCGATAAACTCATCTTT
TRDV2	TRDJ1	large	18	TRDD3	CACDAIMGDTRNTDKLIF	TGTGCCTGTGACGCTATTATGGGGGATACGCGTAACACCGATAAACTCATCTTT